The 32 T cell receptor beta chains in this list originate from one sample, sequenced in a study of T cell responses to AZD1222 COVID-19 vaccine. Repertoires were generated with immunoSEQ multiplex PCR, while TCRdb's copy carries only in-frame clones and drops some. The table lists 150,000 to 200,000 clones, roughly nine tenths of them singletons. This specimen consisted of peripheral blood, obtained on day 0 of AZD1222 vaccination. All receptors derive from an adult in good health.

The chain employs TRBV6-6 and TRBJ2-5; 13 bases are a match to TRBD2. This CDR3 region has 15 residues. J lost 1 base, V lost 6 bases, and 2 bases had no gene match. Germline-derived CDR1 and CDR2 are MNHNY and SVGAGI (reference sequence). DNA of the CDR3: TGTGCCAGCAGATGGACTAGCGGGGGCCAAGAGACCCAGTACTTC. Residues: CASRWTSGGQETQYF.

The genes are TRBV10-3 and TRBJ1-2; D is unresolved. Trimming left V 0 bases short and J 7 bases short, with 12 bases between. Per germline, CDR1 ENHRY and CDR2 SYGVKD. CDR3 length: 14 residues. This CDR3 reads CAISESTPRSGYTF. The DNA for the CDR3 is TGTGCCATCAGTGAGTCGACTCCTCGGAGTGGCTACACCTTC.

The V and J genes are TRBV7-9 and TRBJ1-6; D possibly corresponds to TRBD1 (6 bases). The germline V gene encodes CDR1 SEHNR and CDR2 FQNEAQ (reference sequence). Trimming removed 4 bases at V and 7 bases at J, with 14 bases between. This CDR3 region has 15 residues. Here the CDR3 DNA reads TGTGCCAGCAGCTCCGACGGGGGGCGGAATTCACCCCTCCACTTT. Translation gives CASSSDGGRNSPLHF.

The gene calls are TRBV11-3 and TRBJ2-7; TRBD2 matches at 7 bases. CDR1 is SGHNT, CDR2 YENEEA, per germline. The junction had 3 bases not matched to a gene; V was cut back by 2 bases and J by 5 bases. The CDR3 is made up of 13 amino acids. The CDR3 here is CASSLTSVNEQYF. Here the CDR3 DNA reads TGTGCCAGCAGCTTAACTAGCGTCAACGAGCAGTACTTC.

The CDR3 region is CASSYIGPQSEQFF. CDR3 in DNA: TGTGCCAGCAGTTACATTGGACCTCAGAGTGAGCAGTTCTTC. The chain employs TRBV6-5 and TRBJ2-1; D is undetermined. Between the trimmed V and J ends, which lost 2 bases and 9 bases, there was a span of 14 bases. The CDR3 extends over 14 amino acids. The V gene's germline CDR1 is MNHEY and CDR2 SVGAGI.

This rearrangement joins TRBV7-3 to TRBJ1-1; 10 bases map to TRBD1. The V and J ends lost 5 bases and 8 bases, in that order; junction bases with no gene match: 5. This CDR3 is 13 amino acids long. CDR1 and CDR2 from the germline V gene are SGHTA and FQGTGA. The CDR3 loop is CASSPRQGAEAFF. In DNA form, the CDR3 reads TGTGCCAGCAGCCCTCGACAGGGGGCGGAAGCTTTCTTT.

The chain is built from TRBV24-1 and TRBJ2-5; the D gene is possibly TRBD1 (6 bases). Deletions cut 10 bases from V and 0 bases from J, with 11 bases between. The CDR3 contains 13 residues. Germline V gives CDR1 KGHDR, CDR2 SFDVKD. CDR3 nucleotide sequence: TGTGCCACGGGACATTCGTACCAAGAGACCCAGTACTTC. This translates into CATGHSYQETQYF.

This chain connects TRBV4-2 to TRBJ1-1; TRBD1 agrees at 7 bases. Unmatched junction bases numbered 7, after V lost 3 bases and J lost 0 bases. Per germline, CDR1 LGHNA and CDR2 YNFKEQ. The CDR3 is 16 residues long. DNA for the CDR3: TGTGCCAGCAGCCAGGAAGACAGGGCCATGAACACTGAAGCTTTCTTT. It specifies CASSQEDRAMNTEAFF.

This sequence joins TRBV5-5 and TRBJ2-3, with 8 bases aligning to TRBD1. The CDR3 runs 16 residues. The germline V gene has CDR1 SGHKS and CDR2 YYEKEE (reference sequence). After removal of 2 bases from V and 5 bases from J, the junction contained 10 bases not matched to a gene. This CDR3 is CASSFSTGVQGDTQYF. CDR3 in DNA: TGTGCCAGCAGCTTCTCGACAGGGGTCCAGGGAGATACGCAGTATTTT. Using reference TRBV5-5 and TRBJ2-3 for the parts outside the CDR3, the full variable domain is DAGVTQSPTHLIKTRGQQVTLRCSPISGHKSVSWYQQVLGQGPQFIFQYYEKEERGRGNFPDRFSARQFPNYSSELNVNALLLGDSALYLCASSFSTGVQGDTQYFGPGTRLTVL.

The chain carries TRBV11-3 and TRBJ1-1, with D maybe TRBD1 (5 bases). V was pared by 4 bases and J by 5 bases, with 17 bases between. The germline V gene encodes CDR1 SGHNT and CDR2 YENEEA. This CDR3 has 15 residues. CDR3 region: CASSYRTGGRTEAFF. The CDR3 DNA sequence: TGTGCCAGCAGCTATAGAACGGGGGGGAGGACTGAAGCTTTCTTT.

This clone is a singleton in its sample. The chain joins TRBV7-3 to TRBJ2-2; no clear D gene. The germline V gene encodes CDR1 SGHTA and CDR2 FQGTGA. The CDR3 sequence is 16 residues long. The V end was cut by 0 bases, the J end by 0 bases, with 8 bases between. The chain's CDR3 is CASSLTAPANTGELFF. The DNA for the CDR3 is TGTGCCAGCAGCTTAACAGCTCCAGCGAACACCGGGGAGCTGTTTTTT.

About this clone: Other DNA sequences in the sample encode the same CDR3. The V and J genes are TRBV4-3 and TRBJ1-5, with D hard to call. Germline V lookup: CDR1 LGHNA, CDR2 YSLEER. The CDR3 totals 13 residues. V was trimmed by 0 bases and J by 4 bases, leaving 4 bases between them. CDR3 DNA sequence: TGCGCCAGCAGCCAAGACAGGAATCAGCCCCAGCATTTT. This codes for CASSQDRNQPQHF.

This sequence joins TRBV2 and TRBJ2-3; D tentatively fits TRBD1 or TRBD2 (6 bases each). The V and J ends lost 2 bases and 8 bases respectively, with 17 bases between them. CDR3 length: 15 residues. The germline CDR1 and CDR2 sequences are SNHLY and FYNNEI. The CDR3 sequence: CASSETSPRGSTQYF. The CDR3 DNA is TGTGCCAGCAGTGAAACTAGCCCGAGGGGGAGTACGCAGTATTTT.

This clone came up a few times. The DNA for the CDR3 is TGTGCCAGCAGCCCCGGGATGGACAGGGGGTTATATGGCTACACCTTC. Residues: CASSPGMDRGLYGYTF. The rearrangement joins TRBV9 to TRBJ1-2; 10 bases line up with TRBD1. Per the germline V gene, CDR1 is SGDLS and CDR2 is YYNGEE. V shed 4 bases and J 5 bases; nucleotides not matched to a gene: 11. The CDR3 extends over 16 amino acids.

CDR3 DNA sequence: TGCGCCAGCAGTGAGTCATTCCCCGCGGCATATTCACCCCTCCACTTT. Encoded protein: CASSESFPAAYSPLHF. The chain joins TRBV10-2 to TRBJ1-6; D unresolved. The germline V gene encodes CDR1 WSHSY and CDR2 SAAADI. The V end lost 0 bases, the J end lost 8 bases, and 14 bases lay between the germline ends. This CDR3 region has 16 residues.

The rearrangement links TRBV11-3 to TRBJ2-3, with 7 bases fitting TRBD1. The CDR3 totals 15 residues. The V and J ends lost 5 bases and 2 bases, in that order; junction bases with no gene match: 7. Germline V gives CDR1 SGHNT, CDR2 YENEEA. The CDR3 sequence: CASSPHDRDTDTQYF. The CDR3 region has the DNA TGTGCCAGCAGCCCCCACGACAGGGACACAGATACGCAGTATTTT.

This sequence joins TRBV19 and TRBJ2-7, with D perhaps being TRBD1 or TRBD2 (5 bases each). Between the trimmed V and J ends, which lost 3 bases and 7 bases, there was a span of 19 bases. Germline V gives CDR1 LNHDA, CDR2 SQIVND (reference sequence). The CDR3 runs 15 residues. This CDR3 is CASSILGTAGSEQYF. The CDR3 region has the DNA TGTGCCAGTAGTATCTTAGGGACGGCGGGCAGTGAGCAGTACTTC. The full variable domain, completed using reference TRBV19 and TRBJ2-7, is DGGITQSPKYLFRKEGQNVTLSCEQNLNHDAMYWYRQDPGQGLRLIYYSQIVNDFQKGDIAEGYSVSREKKESFPLTVTSAQKNPTAFYLCASSILGTAGSEQYFGPGTRLTVT.

The chain uses TRBV6-4 and TRBJ2-2; 8 bases match TRBD2. This CDR3 has 14 amino acids. V lost 8 bases to trimming and J lost 5 bases; unmatched junction nucleotides: 7. Germline V gene data show CDR1 as MRHNA and CDR2 as SNTAGT. The CDR3 sequence is CASSASGLTGELFF. CDR3 DNA sequence: TGTGCCAGCTCAGCTAGCGGGTTAACCGGGGAGCTGTTTTTT.

V and J are TRBV16 and TRBJ1-1; a possible D gene is TRBD1 (5 bases). The V gene's germline CDR1 is KGHSY and CDR2 FQNENV. CDR3 length: 14 amino acids. Trimming took 0 bases from V and 2 from J, leaving 7 bases between them. This chain's CDR3 is CASSQSWGNTEAFF. The DNA of the CDR3 is TGTGCCAGCAGCCAATCTTGGGGCAACACTGAAGCTTTCTTT.

J is TRBJ2-7 and V is TRBV5-6; D may be TRBD2 (6 bases). The germline V and J ends were trimmed by 5 bases and 0 bases, with 12 bases remaining between them. There are 14 residues in the CDR3. CDR1 is SGHDT, CDR2 YYEEEE, per germline. DNA of the CDR3: TGTGCCAGCAGAGGGGACTCGAGCTCCTACGAGCAGTACTTC. This gives the protein CASRGDSSSYEQYF.

The J gene is TRBJ1-1, the V gene TRBV6-5; 7 bases map to TRBD1. The CDR3 spans 14 residues. Germline V gives CDR1 MNHEY, CDR2 SVGAGI. V shed 4 bases and J 6 bases; nucleotides not matched to a gene: 8. Written as DNA, the CDR3 is TGTGCCAGCAGTTTGGCAGGGGGAAAGTCTGAAGCTTTCTTT. It yields the protein CASSLAGGKSEAFF.

This clone was picked up one time. The chain is built from TRBV19 and TRBJ1-1, with TRBD1 matching over 7 bases. Trimming at V came to 3 bases and at J to 1 base, leaving 5 bases not matched to a gene. This CDR3 has 15 residues. From germline, CDR1 is LNHDA and CDR2 SQIVND (reference sequence). In DNA, the CDR3 is TGTGCCAGTAGTATGAGACAGGGCCAGAACACTGAAGCTTTCTTT. Translated, it gives CASSMRQGQNTEAFF.

The V gene is TRBV2, the J gene TRBJ1-1; a weak D match, TRBD1 (5 bases). Germline V gives CDR1 SNHLY, CDR2 FYNNEI. Trimming cost V 2 bases and J 1 base, with 11 bases left between them. The CDR3 loop spans 15 amino acids. The CDR3, as DNA: TGTGCCAGCAGTGAATCACGGCAGGGGAACACTGAAGCTTTCTTT. As protein: CASSESRQGNTEAFF.

The V gene is TRBV5-1, the J gene TRBJ2-7; possible D gene TRBD2, 6 bases. Looked up from germline, CDR1 is SGHRS and CDR2 is YFSETQ. The CDR3 covers 14 residues. Trimming took off 0 bases at V and 2 bases at J, with 9 bases between the two ends. The CDR3 sequence: CASSLDAGTYEQYF. CDR3 coding DNA: TGCGCCAGCAGCTTGGATGCGGGGACCTACGAGCAGTACTTC.

CDR3 sequence: CASSSPNTDRTYGYTF. The CDR3 DNA reads as TGTGCCAGCAGTTCCCCAAACACGGACAGGACCTATGGCTACACCTTC. The chain combines TRBV28 with TRBJ1-2; 7 bases match TRBD1. The V and J ends lost 4 bases and 4 bases, in that order; junction bases with no gene match: 12. CDR1 MDHEN and CDR2 SYDVKM come from the germline V gene. The CDR3 extends over 16 amino acids.

J is TRBJ2-2 and V is TRBV27; the match to TRBD2 covers 16 bases. Germline assignment: CDR1 MNHEY and CDR2 SMNVEV (reference sequence). The V segment lost 1 base and the J segment 4 bases; nucleotides outside the gene matches: 12. CDR3 size: 21 residues. CDR3 loop: CASSLFSMGLAGGPSTGELFF. CDR3 in DNA: TGTGCCAGCAGTTTATTTTCGATGGGACTAGCGGGGGGGCCTAGCACCGGGGAGCTGTTTTTT.

The chain uses TRBV27 and TRBJ2-1; 8 bases are shared with TRBD1. The CDR3 covers 15 residues. Trimming took 3 bases from V and 4 from J; bases not matched to a gene: 5. Germline V gene lookup returns CDR1 MNHEY and CDR2 SMNVEV (reference sequence). CDR3 in amino acids: CASSLGQVPYNEQFF. DNA for the CDR3: TGTGCCAGCAGTTTGGGACAGGTTCCTTACAATGAGCAGTTCTTC.

V is TRBV6-5 and J is TRBJ2-5, with D perhaps TRBD1 or TRBD2 (6 bases each). The CDR3 is 15 amino acids. Germline-derived CDR1 and CDR2 are MNHEY and SVGAGI. Between the trimmed V and J ends, which lost 6 bases and 2 bases, there was a span of 16 bases. In nucleotides, the CDR3 is TGTGCCAGCAGCCCCAGGAGGGGGGCTCAAGAGACCCAGTACTTC. This gives the protein CASSPRRGAQETQYF.

The chain links TRBV19 to TRBJ1-1, with 7 bases aligning to TRBD1. The CDR3 runs 13 residues. Germline V gene data show CDR1 as LNHDA and CDR2 as SQIVND (reference sequence). V lost 7 bases, J lost 5 bases, and 7 bases stayed unmatched. The CDR3: CASTGQGGTEAFF. The CDR3 nucleotides read TGTGCCAGTACGGGGCAGGGGGGAACTGAAGCTTTCTTT.

The chain recombines TRBV7-2 with TRBJ2-5; D may be TRBD2 (7 bases). The length of the CDR3 is 15 residues. CDR1 and CDR2 (germline): SGHTA, FQGNSA. Trimming stripped 1 base from V and 5 bases from J, with 14 bases between. The CDR3 coding sequence is TGTGCCAGCAGCTTAGTGGGGGGGGCCGTGGAGACCCAGTACTTC. It encodes CASSLVGGAVETQYF.

The chain is built from TRBV5-4 and TRBJ2-1, with D uncertain. This CDR3 contains 11 residues. Germline V gene data show CDR1 as SGHNT and CDR2 as YYREEE (reference sequence). Trimming left V 2 bases short and J 4 bases short, with 1 base between. In DNA form, the CDR3 reads TGTGCCAGCAGCTTTTACAATGAGCAGTTCTTC. Translation: CASSFYNEQFF. The complete variable domain, with remaining parts taken from reference TRBV5-4 and TRBJ2-1, reads ETGVTQSPTHLIKTRGQQVTLRCSSQSGHNTVSWYQQALGQGPQFIFQYYREEENGRGNFPPRFSGLQFPNYSSELNVNALELDDSALYLCASSFYNEQFFGPGTRLTVL.

About this clone: In the same sample, other DNA sequences code for this CDR3. V gene TRBV6-5 combines with J gene TRBJ2-7; TRBD2 is a possible D gene (6 bases). Per germline, CDR1 MNHEY and CDR2 SVGAGI. This CDR3 region has 14 residues. Trimming pared 4 bases from V and 1 base from J, leaving 11 bases between. The CDR3 here is CASSSPGLSYEQYF. In DNA form, the CDR3 reads TGTGCCAGCAGTTCTCCGGGACTGTCCTACGAGCAGTACTTC.